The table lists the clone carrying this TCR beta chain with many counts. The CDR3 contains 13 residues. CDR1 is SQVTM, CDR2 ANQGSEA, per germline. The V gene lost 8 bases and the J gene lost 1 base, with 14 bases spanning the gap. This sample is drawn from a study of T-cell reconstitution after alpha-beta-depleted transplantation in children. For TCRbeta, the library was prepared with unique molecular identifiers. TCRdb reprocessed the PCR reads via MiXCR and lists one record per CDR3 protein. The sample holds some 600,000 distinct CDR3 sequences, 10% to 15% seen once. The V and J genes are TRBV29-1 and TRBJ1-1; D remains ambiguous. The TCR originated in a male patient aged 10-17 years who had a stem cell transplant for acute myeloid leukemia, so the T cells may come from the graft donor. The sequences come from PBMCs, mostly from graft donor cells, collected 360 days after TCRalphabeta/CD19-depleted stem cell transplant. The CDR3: CSCVGRENTEAFF. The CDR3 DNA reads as TGCAGCTGCGTTGGAAGGGAGAACACTGAAGCTTTCTTT.